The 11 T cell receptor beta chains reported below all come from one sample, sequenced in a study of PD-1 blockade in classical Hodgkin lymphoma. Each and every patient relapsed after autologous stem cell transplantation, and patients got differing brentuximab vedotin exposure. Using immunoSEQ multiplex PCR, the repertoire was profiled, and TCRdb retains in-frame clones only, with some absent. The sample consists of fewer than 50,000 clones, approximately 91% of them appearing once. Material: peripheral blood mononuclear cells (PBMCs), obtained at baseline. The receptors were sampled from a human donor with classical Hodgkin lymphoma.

The CDR3 nucleotides are TGTGCCAGCAGTTTAGAGGGGGCGGGGAGACCTCTGAGGTGGGAGCAGTACTTC. It specifies CASSLEGAGRPLRWEQYF. The chain uses TRBV28 and TRBJ2-7, with D perhaps TRBD1 (7 bases). Between the trimmed V and J ends, which lost 2 bases and 7 bases, there was a span of 27 bases. CDR1 is MDHEN and CDR2 is SYDVKM in the germline V gene. This CDR3 region has 18 residues. The full variable domain, its missing parts supplied by reference TRBV28 and TRBJ2-7, is DVKVTQSSRYLVKRTGEKVFLECVQDMDHENMFWYRQDPGLGLRLIYFSYDVKMKEKGDIPEGYSVSREKKERFSLILESASTNQTSMYLCASSLEGAGRPLRWEQYFGPGTRLTVT.

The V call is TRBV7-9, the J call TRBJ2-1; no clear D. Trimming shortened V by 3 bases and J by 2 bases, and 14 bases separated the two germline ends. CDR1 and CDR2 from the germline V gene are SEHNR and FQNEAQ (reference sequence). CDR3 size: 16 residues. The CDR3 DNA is TGTGCCAGCAGCTTTACGGGCACCCGACCCTACAATGAGCAGTTCTTC. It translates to CASSFTGTRPYNEQFF. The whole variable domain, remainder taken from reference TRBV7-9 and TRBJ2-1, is DTGVSQNPRHKITKRGQNVTFRCDPISEHNRLYWYRQTLGQGPEFLTYFQNEAQLEKSRLLSDRFSAERPKGSFSTLEIQRTEQGDSAMYLCASSFTGTRPYNEQFFGPGTRLTVL.

The CDR3 here is CASSQDRRDTGNTEAFF. The DNA for the CDR3 is TGTGCCAGCAGCCAAGATAGAAGGGACACGGGTAACACTGAAGCTTTCTTT. The chain links TRBV14 to TRBJ1-1, with TRBD1 as a possible D gene (6 bases). The CDR3 runs 17 residues. Germline V gene data show CDR1 as SGHDN and CDR2 as FVKESK. The ends were cut back, 0 bases at V and 2 bases at J, with 16 bases in the middle.

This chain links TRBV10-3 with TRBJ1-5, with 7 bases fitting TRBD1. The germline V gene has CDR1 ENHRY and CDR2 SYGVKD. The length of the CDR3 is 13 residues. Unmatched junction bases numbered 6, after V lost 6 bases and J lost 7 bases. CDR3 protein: CAIRQGWEQPQHF. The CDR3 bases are TGTGCCATCAGACAGGGGTGGGAGCAGCCCCAGCATTTT.

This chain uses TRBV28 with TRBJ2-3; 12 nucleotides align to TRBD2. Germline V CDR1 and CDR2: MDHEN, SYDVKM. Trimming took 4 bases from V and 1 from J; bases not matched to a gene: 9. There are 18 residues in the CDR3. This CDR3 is CASSYPFRLAGGTDTQYF. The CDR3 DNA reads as TGTGCCAGCAGTTACCCCTTTAGACTAGCGGGAGGCACAGATACGCAGTATTTT. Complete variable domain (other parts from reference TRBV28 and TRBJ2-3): DVKVTQSSRYLVKRTGEKVFLECVQDMDHENMFWYRQDPGLGLRLIYFSYDVKMKEKGDIPEGYSVSREKKERFSLILESASTNQTSMYLCASSYPFRLAGGTDTQYFGPGTRLTVL.

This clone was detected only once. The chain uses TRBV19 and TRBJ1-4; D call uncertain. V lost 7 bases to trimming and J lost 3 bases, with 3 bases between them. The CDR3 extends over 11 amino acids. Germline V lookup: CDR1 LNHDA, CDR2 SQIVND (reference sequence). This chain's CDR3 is CASMSNEKLFF. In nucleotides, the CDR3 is TGTGCCAGTATGTCTAATGAAAAACTGTTTTTT.

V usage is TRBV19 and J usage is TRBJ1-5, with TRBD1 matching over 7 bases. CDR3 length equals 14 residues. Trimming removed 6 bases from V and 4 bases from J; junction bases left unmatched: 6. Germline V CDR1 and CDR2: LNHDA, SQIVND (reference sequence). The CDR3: CASSPGQKNQPQHF. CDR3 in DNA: TGTGCCAGTAGCCCGGGACAGAAAAATCAGCCCCAGCATTTT.

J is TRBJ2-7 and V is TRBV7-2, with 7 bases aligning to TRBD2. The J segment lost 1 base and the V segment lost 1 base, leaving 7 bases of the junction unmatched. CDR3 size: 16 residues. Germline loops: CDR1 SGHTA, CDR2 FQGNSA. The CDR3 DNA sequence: TGTGCCAGCAGCTTAGACCCCGGGACTAAATCCTACGAGCAGTACTTC. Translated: CASSLDPGTKSYEQYF.

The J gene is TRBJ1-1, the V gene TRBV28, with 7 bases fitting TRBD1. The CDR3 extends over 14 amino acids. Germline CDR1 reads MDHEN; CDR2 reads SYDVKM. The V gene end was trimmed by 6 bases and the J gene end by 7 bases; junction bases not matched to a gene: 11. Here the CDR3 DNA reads TGTGCCAGCAGACTCAGGACAGGTACGAATGAAGCTTTCTTT. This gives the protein CASRLRTGTNEAFF.

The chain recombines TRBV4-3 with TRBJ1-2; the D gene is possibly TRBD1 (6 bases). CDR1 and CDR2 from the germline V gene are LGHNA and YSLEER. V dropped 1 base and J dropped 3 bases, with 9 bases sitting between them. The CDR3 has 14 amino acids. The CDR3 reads CASSQGQGYYGYTF. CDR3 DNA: TGCGCCAGCAGCCAAGGCCAGGGGTACTATGGCTACACCTTC.

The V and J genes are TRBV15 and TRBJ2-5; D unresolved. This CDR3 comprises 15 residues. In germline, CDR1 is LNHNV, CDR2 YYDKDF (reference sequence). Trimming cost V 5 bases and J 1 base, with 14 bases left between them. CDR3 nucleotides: TGTGCCACCAGCGGCCGACTTGAACCCCAAGAGACCCAGTACTTC. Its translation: CATSGRLEPQETQYF.